Shown below are 9 T cell receptor beta chains from a single sample sequenced in a study of blood T cell repertoires in COVID-19. The protocol was immunoSEQ multiplex PCR, while the TCRdb copy is restricted to in-frame clones and leaves out a portion. The sample records some 150,000 clones, roughly nine tenths being singletons. Material for sequencing was peripheral blood. The origin of the receptors is a man aged 60-69 years with acute or convalescent COVID-19.

The chain has TRBV6-5 and TRBJ2-7; 7 bases are shared with TRBD1. This CDR3 has 13 residues. CDR1 MNHEY and CDR2 SVGAGI come from the germline V gene. The V and J ends lost 5 bases and 4 bases, in that order; junction bases with no gene match: 5. CDR3 nucleotides: TGTGCCAGCAGTCCCGACAGGGTGTACGAGCAGTACTTC. It codes for CASSPDRVYEQYF.

This clone was picked up a small number of times. Additional DNA sequences in this sample encode the identical CDR3. V usage is TRBV7-9 and J usage is TRBJ2-3, with D possibly being TRBD1 (5 bases). CDR1 is SEHNR, CDR2 FQNEAQ, per germline (reference sequence). CDR3 length equals 14 residues. The germline V and J ends were trimmed by 1 base and 0 bases, with 5 bases remaining between them. This CDR3 is CASSLEGSTDTQYF. CDR3 DNA sequence: TGTGCCAGCAGCTTAGAGGGGAGCACAGATACGCAGTATTTT.

This chain links TRBV6-5 with TRBJ2-7, with D tentatively TRBD2 (7 bases). This CDR3 contains 14 residues. CDR1 MNHEY and CDR2 SVGAGI come from the germline V gene. V dropped 7 bases and J dropped 5 bases, with 18 bases sitting between them. The CDR3 sequence is CASTFGGRSDEQYF. The CDR3 DNA sequence: TGTGCCAGCACCTTCGGGGGGCGCAGCGACGAGCAGTACTTC.

V gene TRBV9 combines with J gene TRBJ1-2; TRBD1 aligns across 7 bases. This CDR3 contains 16 residues. The germline V gene has CDR1 SGDLS and CDR2 YYNGEE. V gave up 0 bases and J gave up 4 bases; unmatched junction bases: 9. The CDR3 spells CASSVEGTGDIYGYTF. CDR3 DNA: TGTGCCAGCAGCGTAGAAGGAACAGGGGATATCTATGGCTACACCTTC.

The chain couples TRBV30 to TRBJ1-5; D gene ambiguous. Trimming shortened V by 0 bases and J by 4 bases, and 4 bases separated the two germline ends. This CDR3 comprises 12 residues. In germline, CDR1 is GTSNPN, CDR2 SVGIG (reference sequence). CDR3 coding DNA: TGTGCCTGGAGTGTCCCTAATCAGCCCCAGCATTTT. Translation: CAWSVPNQPQHF.

This clone was counted only a few times. The gene calls are TRBV19 and TRBJ1-1; no reliable D call. Trimming shortened V by 5 bases and J by 1 base, and 8 bases separated the two germline ends. This CDR3 spans 13 amino acids. Germline V gives CDR1 LNHDA, CDR2 SQIVND (reference sequence). The CDR3, as DNA: TGTGCCAGTAGTGTCACACGGAACACTGAAGCTTTCTTT. It is translated as CASSVTRNTEAFF.

The table lists this clone with a few counts. This sequence joins TRBV7-2 and TRBJ1-2; TRBD1 might be the D (5 bases). The germline gives CDR1 SGHTA, CDR2 FQGNSA. This CDR3 is 13 amino acids long. V was clipped by 3 bases and J by 3 bases, with 8 bases between them. CDR3 sequence (DNA): TGTGCCAGCAGCTTGGGAGGGGACTATGGCTACACCTTC. Translating it yields CASSLGGDYGYTF.

This sequence joins TRBV5-1 and TRBJ2-1; perhaps TRBD2 as D (6 bases). CDR1 and CDR2 from the germline V gene are SGHRS and YFSETQ. This CDR3 has 14 amino acids. Trimming took off 4 bases at V and 2 bases at J, with 10 bases between the two ends. In DNA, the CDR3 is TGCGCCAGCAGCGGGGGACTTACCTACAATGAGCAGTTCTTC. This gives the protein CASSGGLTYNEQFF. The full variable domain, in which reference TRBV5-1 and TRBJ2-1 provide the parts outside the CDR3, is KAGVTQTPRYLIKTRGQQVTLSCSPISGHRSVSWYQQTPGQGLQFLFEYFSETQRNKGNFPGRFSGRQFSNSRSEMNVSTLELGDSALYLCASSGGLTYNEQFFGPGTRLTVL.

The J gene is TRBJ2-7, the V gene TRBV10-3; 12 bases are a match to TRBD2. Germline V gene data show CDR1 as ENHRY and CDR2 as SYGVKD. With V trimmed by 6 bases and J by 0 bases, 9 bases remained unmatched. This CDR3 has 17 amino acids. The CDR3, as DNA: TGTGCCATCAGGGGGGGGACTAGCGGGCCAAACTCCTACGAGCAGTACTTC. Translation: CAIRGGTSGPNSYEQYF.